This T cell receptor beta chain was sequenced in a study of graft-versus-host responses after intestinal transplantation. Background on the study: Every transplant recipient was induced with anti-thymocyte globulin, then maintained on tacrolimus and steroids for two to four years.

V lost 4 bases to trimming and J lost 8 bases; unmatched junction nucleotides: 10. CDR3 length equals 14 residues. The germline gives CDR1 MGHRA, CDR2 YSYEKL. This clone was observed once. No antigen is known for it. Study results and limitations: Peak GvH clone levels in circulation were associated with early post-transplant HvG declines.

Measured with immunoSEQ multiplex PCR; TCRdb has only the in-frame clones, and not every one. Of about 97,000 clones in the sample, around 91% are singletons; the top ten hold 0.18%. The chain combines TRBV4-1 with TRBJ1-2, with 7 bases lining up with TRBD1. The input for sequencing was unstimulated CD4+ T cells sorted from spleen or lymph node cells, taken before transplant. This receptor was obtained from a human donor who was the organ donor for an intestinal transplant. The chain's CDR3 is CASSPGRGTEGYTF. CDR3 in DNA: TGCGCCAGCAGCCCAGGCAGGGGGACGGAGGGCTACACCTTC.